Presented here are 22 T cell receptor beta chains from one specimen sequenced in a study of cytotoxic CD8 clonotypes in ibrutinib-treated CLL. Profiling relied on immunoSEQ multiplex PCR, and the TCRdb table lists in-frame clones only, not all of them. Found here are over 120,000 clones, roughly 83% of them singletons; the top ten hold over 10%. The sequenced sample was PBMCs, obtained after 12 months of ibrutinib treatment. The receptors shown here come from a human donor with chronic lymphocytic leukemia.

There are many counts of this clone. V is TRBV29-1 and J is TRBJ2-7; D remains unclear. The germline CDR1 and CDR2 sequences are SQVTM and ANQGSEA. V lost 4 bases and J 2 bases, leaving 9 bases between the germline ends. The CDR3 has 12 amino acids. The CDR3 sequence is CSVVSWAYEQYF. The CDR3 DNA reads TGCAGCGTTGTCTCTTGGGCCTACGAGCAGTACTTC.

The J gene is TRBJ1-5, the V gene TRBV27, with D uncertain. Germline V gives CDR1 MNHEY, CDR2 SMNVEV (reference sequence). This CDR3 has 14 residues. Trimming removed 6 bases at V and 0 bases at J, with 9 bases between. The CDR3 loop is CASRQRYSNQPQHF. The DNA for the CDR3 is TGTGCCAGCAGACAGAGATATAGCAATCAGCCCCAGCATTTT.

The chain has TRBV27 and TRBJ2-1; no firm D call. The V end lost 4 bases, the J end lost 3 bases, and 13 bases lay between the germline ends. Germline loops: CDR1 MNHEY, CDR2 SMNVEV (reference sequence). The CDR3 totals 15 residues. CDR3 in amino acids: CASSSTLLYYNEQFF. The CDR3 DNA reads TGTGCCAGCAGTTCCACACTACTCTACTACAATGAGCAGTTCTTC.

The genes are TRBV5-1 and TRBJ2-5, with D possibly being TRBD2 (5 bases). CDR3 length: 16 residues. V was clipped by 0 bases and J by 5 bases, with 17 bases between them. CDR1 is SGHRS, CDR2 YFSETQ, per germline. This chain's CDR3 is CASSLGVSSGMETQYF. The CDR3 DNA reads TGCGCCAGCAGCTTGGGGGTGTCTTCGGGAATGGAGACCCAGTACTTC.

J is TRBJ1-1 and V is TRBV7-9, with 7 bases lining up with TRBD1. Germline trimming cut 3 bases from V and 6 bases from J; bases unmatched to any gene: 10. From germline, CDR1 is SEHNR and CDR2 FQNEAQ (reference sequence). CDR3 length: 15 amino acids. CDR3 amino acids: CASSFLYRGPAEAFF. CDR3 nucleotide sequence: TGTGCCAGCAGCTTTCTATACAGGGGACCCGCTGAAGCTTTCTTT.

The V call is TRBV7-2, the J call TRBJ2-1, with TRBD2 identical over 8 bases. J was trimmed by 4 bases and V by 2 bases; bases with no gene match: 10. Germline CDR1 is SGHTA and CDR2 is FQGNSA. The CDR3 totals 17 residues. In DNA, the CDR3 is TGTGCCAGCAGCTTATTCCTACTAGCGGAACCTTACAATGAGCAGTTCTTC. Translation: CASSLFLLAEPYNEQFF. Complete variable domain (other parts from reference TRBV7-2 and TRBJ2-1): GAGVSQSPSNKVTEKGKDVELRCDPISGHTALYWYRQSLGQGLEFLIYFQGNSAPDKSGLPSDRFSAERTGGSVSTLTIQRTQQEDSAVYLCASSLFLLAEPYNEQFFGPGTRLTVL.

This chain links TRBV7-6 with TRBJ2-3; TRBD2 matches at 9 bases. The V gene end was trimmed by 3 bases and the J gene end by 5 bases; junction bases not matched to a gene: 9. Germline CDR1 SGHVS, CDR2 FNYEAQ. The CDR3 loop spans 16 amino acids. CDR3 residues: CASSFGAGGPGDTQYF. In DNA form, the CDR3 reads TGTGCCAGCAGCTTCGGTGCGGGAGGGCCGGGAGATACGCAGTATTTT. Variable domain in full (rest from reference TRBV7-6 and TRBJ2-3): GAGVSQSPRYKVTKRGQDVALRCDPISGHVSLYWYRQALGQGPEFLTYFNYEAQQDKSGLPNDRFSAERPEGSISTLTIQRTEQRDSAMYRCASSFGAGGPGDTQYFGPGTRLTVL.

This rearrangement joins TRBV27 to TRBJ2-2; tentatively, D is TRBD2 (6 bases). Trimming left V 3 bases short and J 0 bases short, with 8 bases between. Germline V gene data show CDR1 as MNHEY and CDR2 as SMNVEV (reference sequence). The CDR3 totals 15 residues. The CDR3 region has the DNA TGTGCCAGCAGTTTCCGGACTACGAACACCGGGGAGCTGTTTTTT. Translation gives CASSFRTTNTGELFF.

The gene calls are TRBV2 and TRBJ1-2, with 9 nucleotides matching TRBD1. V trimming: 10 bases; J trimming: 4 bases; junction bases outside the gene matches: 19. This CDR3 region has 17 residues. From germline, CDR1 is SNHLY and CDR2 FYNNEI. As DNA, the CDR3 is TGTGCCACCACGACGCGCCCAACAGGGGGCCCCCTCTATGGCTACACCTTC. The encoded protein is CATTTRPTGGPLYGYTF.

CDR3 nucleotides: TGTGCCAGTAGTGGGAGACTAGCGGGAGGCTACGAGCAGTACTTC. This sequence encodes CASSGRLAGGYEQYF. The chain carries TRBV19 and TRBJ2-7, with 13 bases fitting TRBD2. The CDR3 contains 15 residues. Germline CDR1 reads LNHDA; CDR2 reads SQIVND (reference sequence). V gave up 5 bases and J gave up 3 bases; unmatched junction bases: 4. Variable domain in full (rest from reference TRBV19 and TRBJ2-7): DGGITQSPKYLFRKEGQNVTLSCEQNLNHDAMYWYRQDPGQGLRLIYYSQIVNDFQKGDIAEGYSVSREKKESFPLTVTSAQKNPTAFYLCASSGRLAGGYEQYFGPGTRLTVT.

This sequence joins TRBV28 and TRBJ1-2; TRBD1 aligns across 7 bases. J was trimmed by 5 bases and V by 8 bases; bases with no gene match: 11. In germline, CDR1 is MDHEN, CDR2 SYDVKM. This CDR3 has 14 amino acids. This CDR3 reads CASGQSRGVYGYTF. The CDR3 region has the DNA TGTGCCAGCGGACAGTCCAGGGGGGTTTATGGCTACACCTTC.

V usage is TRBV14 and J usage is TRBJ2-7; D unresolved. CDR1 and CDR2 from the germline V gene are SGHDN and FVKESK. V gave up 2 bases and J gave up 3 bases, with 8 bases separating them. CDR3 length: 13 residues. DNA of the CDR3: TGTGCCAGCAGCCAATACCCAGACTACGAGCAGTACTTC. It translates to CASSQYPDYEQYF.

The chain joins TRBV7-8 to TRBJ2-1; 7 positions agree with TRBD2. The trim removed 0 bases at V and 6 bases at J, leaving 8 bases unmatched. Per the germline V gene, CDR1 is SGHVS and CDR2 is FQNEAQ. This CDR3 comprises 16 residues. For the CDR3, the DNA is TGTGCCAGCAGCTTAGCCCGGGACTATGGAGGCAATGAGCAGTTCTTC. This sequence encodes CASSLARDYGGNEQFF.

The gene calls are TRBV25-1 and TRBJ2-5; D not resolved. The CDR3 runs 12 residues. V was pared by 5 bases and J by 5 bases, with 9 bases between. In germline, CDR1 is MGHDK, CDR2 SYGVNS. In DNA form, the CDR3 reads TGTGCCAGCAGTTTCAAGACGGAGACCCAGTACTTC. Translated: CASSFKTETQYF.

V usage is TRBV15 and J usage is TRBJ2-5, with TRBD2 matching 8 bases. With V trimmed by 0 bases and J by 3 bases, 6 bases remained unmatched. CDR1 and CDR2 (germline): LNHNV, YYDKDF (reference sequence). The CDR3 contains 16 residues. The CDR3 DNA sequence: TGTGCCACCAGCAGAGATCGGACTAGCAGAAAAGAGACCCAGTACTTC. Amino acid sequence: CATSRDRTSRKETQYF. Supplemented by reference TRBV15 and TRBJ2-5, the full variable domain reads DAMVIQNPRYQVTQFGKPVTLSCSQTLNHNVMYWYQQKSSQAPKLLFHYYDKDFNNEADTPDNFQSRRPNTSFCFLDIRSPGLGDTAMYLCATSRDRTSRKETQYFGPGTRLLVL.

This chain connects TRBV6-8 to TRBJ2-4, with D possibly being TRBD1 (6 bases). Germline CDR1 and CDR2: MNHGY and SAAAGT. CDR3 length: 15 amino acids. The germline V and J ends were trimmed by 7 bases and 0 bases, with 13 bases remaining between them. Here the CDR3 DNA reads TGTGCCAGCATGAACAGGGACCTAGCCAAAAACATTCAGTACTTC. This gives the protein CASMNRDLAKNIQYF.

The CDR3 protein is CASSPDSSSYNEQFF. The CDR3 DNA is TGTGCCAGCAGCCCGGACTCCAGCTCCTACAATGAGCAGTTCTTC. V gene TRBV7-9 combines with J gene TRBJ2-1; D is perhaps TRBD2 (5 bases). The germline V gene encodes CDR1 SEHNR and CDR2 FQNEAQ (reference sequence). Trimming pared 5 bases from V and 0 bases from J, leaving 11 bases between. This CDR3 is 15 amino acids long.

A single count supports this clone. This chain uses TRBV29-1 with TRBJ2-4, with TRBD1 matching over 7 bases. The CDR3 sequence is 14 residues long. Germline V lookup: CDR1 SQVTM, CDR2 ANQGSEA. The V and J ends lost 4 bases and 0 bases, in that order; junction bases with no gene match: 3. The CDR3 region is CSVVKGAAKNIQYF. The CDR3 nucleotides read TGCAGCGTTGTAAAGGGGGCAGCCAAAAACATTCAGTACTTC.

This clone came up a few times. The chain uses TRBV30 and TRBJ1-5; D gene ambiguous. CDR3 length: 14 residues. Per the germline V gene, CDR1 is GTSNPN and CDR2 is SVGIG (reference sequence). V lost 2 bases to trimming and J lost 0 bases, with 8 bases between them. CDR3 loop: CAWSRTVSNQPQHF. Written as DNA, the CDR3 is TGTGCCTGGAGTCGGACGGTTAGCAATCAGCCCCAGCATTTT. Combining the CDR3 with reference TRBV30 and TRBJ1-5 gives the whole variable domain SQTIHQWPATLVQPVGSPLSLECTVEGTSNPNLYWYRQAAGRGLQLLFYSVGIGQISSEVPQNLSASRPQDRQFILSSKKLLLSDSGFYLCAWSRTVSNQPQHFGDGTRLSIL.

The CDR3 reads CASSLGTSGTDTQYF. As DNA, the CDR3 is TGTGCCAGCAGCTTAGGCACTAGCGGGACGGATACGCAGTATTTT. The chain carries TRBV7-9 and TRBJ2-3; 10 nucleotides line up with TRBD2. This CDR3 spans 15 amino acids. After removal of 1 base from V and 6 bases from J, the junction contained 4 bases not matched to a gene. In germline, CDR1 is SEHNR, CDR2 FQNEAQ (reference sequence).

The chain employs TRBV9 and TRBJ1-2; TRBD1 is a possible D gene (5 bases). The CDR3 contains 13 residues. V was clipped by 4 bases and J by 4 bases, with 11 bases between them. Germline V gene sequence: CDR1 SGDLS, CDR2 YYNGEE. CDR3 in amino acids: CASSPGGSYGYTF. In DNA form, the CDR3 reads TGTGCCAGCAGCCCCGGGGGGTCCTATGGCTACACCTTC.

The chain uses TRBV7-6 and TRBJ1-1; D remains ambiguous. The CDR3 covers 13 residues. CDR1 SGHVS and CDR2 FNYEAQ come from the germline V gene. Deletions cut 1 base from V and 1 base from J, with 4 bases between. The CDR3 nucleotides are TGTGCCAGCAGCTTAGGGCGGAACACTGAAGCTTTCTTT. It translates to CASSLGRNTEAFF. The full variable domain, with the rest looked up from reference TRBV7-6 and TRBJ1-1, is GAGVSQSPRYKVTKRGQDVALRCDPISGHVSLYWYRQALGQGPEFLTYFNYEAQQDKSGLPNDRFSAERPEGSISTLTIQRTEQRDSAMYRCASSLGRNTEAFFGQGTRLTVV.